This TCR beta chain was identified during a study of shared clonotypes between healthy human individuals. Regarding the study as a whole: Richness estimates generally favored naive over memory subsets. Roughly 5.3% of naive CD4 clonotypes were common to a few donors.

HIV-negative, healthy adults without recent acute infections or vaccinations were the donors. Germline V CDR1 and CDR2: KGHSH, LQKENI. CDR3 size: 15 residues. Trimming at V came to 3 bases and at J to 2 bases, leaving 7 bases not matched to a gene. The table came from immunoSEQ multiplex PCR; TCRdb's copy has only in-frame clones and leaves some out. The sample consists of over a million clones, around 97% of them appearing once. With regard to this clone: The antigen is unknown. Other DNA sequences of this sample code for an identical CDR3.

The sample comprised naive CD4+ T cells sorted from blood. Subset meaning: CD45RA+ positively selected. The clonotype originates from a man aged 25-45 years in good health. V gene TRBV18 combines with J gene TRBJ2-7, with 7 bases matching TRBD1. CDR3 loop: CASSPRQGITYEQYF. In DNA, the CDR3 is TGTGCCAGCTCACCTCGACAGGGTATCACCTACGAGCAGTACTTC.